One sample yielded the 25 T cell receptor beta chains listed below, sequenced in a study of blood T cell repertoires in COVID-19. The data were produced by immunoSEQ multiplex PCR, yet TCRdb's version contains in-frame clones alone and is incomplete. The data show 300,000 or so clones, 87% seen once. The sequenced sample was PBMCs or T cells enriched from blood (not recorded which). The receptors stem from a woman younger than 45 who had recovered from COVID-19.

The chain is built from TRBV18 and TRBJ2-3; D possibly corresponds to TRBD2 (7 bases). Germline CDR1 reads KGHSH; CDR2 reads LQKENI. The CDR3 spans 16 residues. The V gene lost 2 bases and the J gene lost 2 bases, with 14 bases spanning the gap. CDR3 region: CASSPLGGAVTDTQYF. The DNA of the CDR3 is TGTGCCAGCTCACCATTGGGGGGGGCCGTCACAGATACGCAGTATTTT. Full variable domain (outside the CDR3, taken from reference TRBV18 and TRBJ2-3): NAGVMQNPRHLVRRRGQEARLRCSPMKGHSHVYWYRQLPEEGLKFMVYLQKENIIDESGMPKERFSAEFPKEGPSILRIQQVVRGDSAAYFCASSPLGGAVTDTQYFGPGTRLTVL.

This chain joins TRBV27 and TRBJ1-1; D is unclear. Germline V CDR1 and CDR2: MNHEY, SMNVEV (reference sequence). V was cut by 5 bases and J by 0 bases, with 19 bases left in between. The CDR3 is made up of 17 amino acids. The chain's CDR3 is CASSPLTTFAMNTEAFF. The CDR3 region has the DNA TGTGCCAGCAGTCCCCTGACAACGTTCGCAATGAACACTGAAGCTTTCTTT.

CDR3 sequence reads: CASSTTGDYGYTF. The CDR3 DNA follows: TGCGCCAGCAGTACGACAGGAGACTATGGCTACACCTTC. The genes are TRBV10-2 and TRBJ1-2, with D possibly being TRBD1 (6 bases). With 5 bases removed from V and 3 bases from J, the gap between germline ends came to 10 bases. The CDR3 spans 13 residues. The germline V gene has CDR1 WSHSY and CDR2 SAAADI.

The chain combines TRBV2 with TRBJ2-5; 9 nucleotides match TRBD2. The CDR3 is made up of 15 amino acids. CDR1 is SNHLY and CDR2 is FYNNEI in the germline V gene. The J segment lost 4 bases and the V segment lost 3 bases, leaving 6 bases of the junction unmatched. CDR3 amino acids: CASSDRRGGRETQYF. The CDR3 DNA reads TGTGCCAGCAGTGATAGGCGGGGGGGCCGAGAGACCCAGTACTTC.

V usage is TRBV4-3 and J usage is TRBJ2-5; TRBD2 matches at 16 bases. Germline V gene sequence: CDR1 LGHNA, CDR2 YSLEER. The CDR3 loop spans 17 amino acids. V gave up 4 bases and J gave up 5 bases; unmatched junction bases: 7. This chain's CDR3 is CASSPGTSGGGRETQYF. In nucleotides, the CDR3 is TGCGCCAGCAGCCCTGGGACTAGCGGGGGGGGTCGGGAGACCCAGTACTTC.

This chain links TRBV5-4 with TRBJ2-5, with D unresolved. The length of the CDR3 is 13 residues. Germline V gene lookup returns CDR1 SGHNT and CDR2 YYREEE (reference sequence). Trimming cost V 1 base and J 1 base, with 5 bases left between them. CDR3 residues: CASSLPGQETQYF. The DNA for the CDR3 is TGTGCCAGCAGCTTGCCGGGCCAAGAGACCCAGTACTTC.

The chain uses TRBV6-4 and TRBJ2-3; D might be TRBD2 (6 bases). Trimming cost V 6 bases and J 2 bases, with 9 bases left between them. CDR3 length: 13 amino acids. Germline CDR1 and CDR2: MRHNA and SNTAGT. The CDR3, as DNA: TGTGCCAGCAGGAGGGACTTCACAGATACGCAGTATTTT. Protein product: CASRRDFTDTQYF.

V and J are TRBV19 and TRBJ2-7, with 10 bases matching TRBD1. Germline lookup yields CDR1 LNHDA and CDR2 SQIVND (reference sequence). V lost 5 bases and J lost 4; bases outside the gene matches: 8. There are 15 residues in the CDR3. CDR3 DNA: TGTGCCAGTAGTCCCCAAGGGGGACAGGGGTACGAGCAGTACTTC. This gives the protein CASSPQGGQGYEQYF.

This clone appeared once. J is TRBJ1-6 and V is TRBV11-2; TRBD1 agrees at 10 bases. This CDR3 has 16 residues. In germline, CDR1 is SGHAT, CDR2 FQNNGV. V dropped 4 bases and J dropped 1; count of bases not matched to a gene: 1. The chain's CDR3 is CASSSGQGSYNSPLHF. CDR3 nucleotide sequence: TGTGCCAGCAGCTCGGGACAGGGGTCCTATAATTCACCCCTCCACTTT.

This rearrangement joins TRBV27 to TRBJ1-1; no firm D call. CDR3 length equals 14 residues. Germline assignment: CDR1 MNHEY and CDR2 SMNVEV (reference sequence). The V and J ends lost 6 bases and 1 base respectively, with 12 bases between them. The DNA for the CDR3 is TGTGCCAGCAGAACGACGGGTCAGAACACTGAAGCTTTCTTT. This encodes CASRTTGQNTEAFF.

V is TRBV28 and J is TRBJ2-5; D unresolved. Per germline, CDR1 MDHEN and CDR2 SYDVKM. V shed 3 bases and J shed 2 bases, with 13 bases lying between them. This CDR3 has 15 amino acids. CDR3 coding DNA: TGTGCCAGCAGTTTCGTGGCCCGAGGACAAGAGACCCAGTACTTC. Protein product: CASSFVARGQETQYF. Complete variable domain (other parts from reference TRBV28 and TRBJ2-5): DVKVTQSSRYLVKRTGEKVFLECVQDMDHENMFWYRQDPGLGLRLIYFSYDVKMKEKGDIPEGYSVSREKKERFSLILESASTNQTSMYLCASSFVARGQETQYFGPGTRLLVL.

This clone was picked up a small number of times. The rearrangement joins TRBV9 to TRBJ2-5, with 8 bases matching TRBD2. The CDR3 has 15 residues. Germline assignment: CDR1 SGDLS and CDR2 YYNGEE. J gave up 2 bases and V 4 bases, and 7 bases lay outside the gene matches. The CDR3 is CASSPEAGVQETQYF. For the CDR3, the DNA is TGTGCCAGCAGCCCGGAAGCGGGGGTACAAGAGACCCAGTACTTC.

This clone came up once. The chain employs TRBV6-4 and TRBJ2-3; D possibly corresponds to TRBD2 (7 bases). The CDR3 is made up of 16 amino acids. V lost 5 bases, J lost 2 bases, and 17 bases lay in between. Germline values: CDR1 MRHNA, CDR2 SNTAGT. CDR3 region: CASSPSAGAITDTQYF. The CDR3, as DNA: TGTGCCAGCAGTCCCTCCGCGGGGGCAATCACAGATACGCAGTATTTT.

This chain connects TRBV24-1 to TRBJ2-5, with a tentative D call TRBD2 (7 bases). The CDR3 has 20 amino acids. V lost 3 bases to trimming and J lost 1 base, with 26 bases between them. The germline V gene encodes CDR1 KGHDR and CDR2 SFDVKD. CDR3 residues: CATSDPSGGHGRGPQETQYF. The CDR3 DNA follows: TGTGCCACCAGTGATCCGTCCGGGGGGCACGGGCGCGGGCCCCAAGAGACCCAGTACTTC.

Here the CDR3 DNA reads TGTGCCAGCAGCCAAGCTCGCAGGGACACCTACAATGAGCAGTTCTTC. It codes for CASSQARRDTYNEQFF. The rearrangement uses TRBV3-1 (or the pseudogene TRBV3-2) and TRBJ2-1, with D maybe TRBD1 (6 bases). V dropped 1 base and J dropped 2 bases, with 12 bases sitting between them. CDR1 is LGHDT, CDR2 YNNKEL, per germline (reference sequence). The CDR3 is 16 amino acids.

The gene calls are TRBV20-1 and TRBJ2-1; 8 nucleotides line up with TRBD2. V was pared by 3 bases and J by 8 bases, with 9 bases of the junction left unmatched. Germline values: CDR1 DFQATT, CDR2 SNEGSKA (reference sequence). The length of the CDR3 is 14 residues. The CDR3 DNA reads TGCAGTGCTAGTCGAGCGGGGGAGGGTGATGAGCAGTTCTTC. It specifies CSASRAGEGDEQFF.

In its sample, this clone was seen once. V gene TRBV10-2 combines with J gene TRBJ1-1, with unresolved D. V gave up 3 bases and J gave up 7 bases, with 9 bases separating them. The CDR3 loop spans 12 amino acids. Germline V lookup: CDR1 WSHSY, CDR2 SAAADI. The CDR3 DNA sequence: TGCGCCAGCAGTGATTTAGTTGGTGAAGCTTTCTTT. Protein product: CASSDLVGEAFF.

The gene calls are TRBV29-1 and TRBJ1-3, with no clear D. The V end was cut by 5 bases, the J end by 2 bases, with 10 bases between. Germline loops: CDR1 SQVTM, CDR2 ANQGSEA. This CDR3 has 13 residues. CDR3: CSVYQAPGNTIYF. As DNA, the CDR3 is TGCAGCGTTTACCAGGCGCCTGGAAACACCATATATTTT.

The chain couples TRBV5-1 to TRBJ2-3; D possibly uses TRBD1 or TRBD2 (6 bases each). Trimming shortened V by 4 bases and J by 5 bases, and 17 bases separated the two germline ends. The CDR3 totals 15 residues. The germline CDR1 and CDR2 sequences are SGHRS and YFSETQ. The CDR3 here is CASSLEGVGEDTQYF. As DNA, the CDR3 is TGCGCCAGCAGCCTGGAGGGGGTGGGTGAAGATACGCAGTATTTT.

This rearrangement joins TRBV7-7 to TRBJ2-2; 11 bases are a match to TRBD2. Germline values: CDR1 SSHAT, CDR2 FNYEAQ (reference sequence). The CDR3 contains 16 residues. V was clipped by 5 bases and J by 4 bases; unmatched bases: 6. The CDR3 bases are TGTGCCAGCAGCCCCACCGGACTAGCGGGCACCGGGGAGCTGTTTTTT. Translation gives CASSPTGLAGTGELFF. Complete variable domain (other parts from reference TRBV7-7 and TRBJ2-2): GAGVSQSPRYKVTKRGQDVTLRCDPISSHATLYWYQQALGQGPEFLTYFNYEAQPDKSGLPSDRFSAERPEGSISTLTIQRTEQRDSAMYRCASSPTGLAGTGELFFGEGSRLTVL.

CDR3 residues: CASSERQGSTGELFF. In DNA form, the CDR3 reads TGTGCCAGCAGTGAAAGGCAGGGAAGCACCGGGGAGCTGTTTTTT. The chain joins TRBV2 to TRBJ2-2, with D possibly matching TRBD1 (5 bases). The CDR3 covers 15 residues. V was trimmed by 2 bases and J by 4 bases, leaving 11 bases between them. CDR1 SNHLY and CDR2 FYNNEI come from the germline V gene.

This chain uses TRBV25-1 with TRBJ1-4; D remains unclear. The CDR3 sequence is 11 residues long. Trimming removed 7 bases from V and 8 bases from J, with 8 bases in between. From germline, CDR1 is MGHDK and CDR2 SYGVNS. CDR3 sequence (DNA): TGTGCCAGCACCAACTTGGAAAAACTGTTTTTT. It specifies CASTNLEKLFF. Drawing the rest from reference TRBV25-1 and TRBJ1-4, the complete variable domain is EADIYQTPRYLVIGTGKKITLECSQTMGHDKMYWYQQDPGMELHLIHYSYGVNSTEKGDLSSESTVSRIRTEHFPLTLESARPSHTSQYLCASTNLEKLFFGSGTQLSVL.

The CDR3 spells CASSLWPGSSYNEQFF. The CDR3 DNA reads TGTGCCAGCAGCTTATGGCCAGGCAGCTCCTACAATGAGCAGTTCTTC. The V call is TRBV11-2, the J call TRBJ2-1, with unresolved D. Germline lookup yields CDR1 SGHAT and CDR2 FQNNGV. The CDR3 contains 16 residues. The V gene lost 2 bases and the J gene lost 0 bases, with 11 bases spanning the gap.

The chain uses TRBV7-2 and TRBJ2-1; D not resolved. Germline V gene data show CDR1 as SGHTA and CDR2 as FQGNSA. The CDR3 is made up of 15 amino acids. V dropped 1 base and J dropped 7 bases, with 14 bases sitting between them. CDR3 DNA sequence: TGTGCCAGCAGCTTAGTTGACTTAGGTATGAATGAGCAGTTCTTC. It translates to CASSLVDLGMNEQFF. Full variable domain (rest looked up from reference TRBV7-2 and TRBJ2-1): GAGVSQSPSNKVTEKGKDVELRCDPISGHTALYWYRQSLGQGLEFLIYFQGNSAPDKSGLPSDRFSAERTGGSVSTLTIQRTQQEDSAVYLCASSLVDLGMNEQFFGPGTRLTVL.

V gene TRBV29-1 combines with J gene TRBJ1-1; D is possibly TRBD1 (6 bases). This CDR3 has 13 residues. Looked up from germline, CDR1 is SQVTM and CDR2 is ANQGSEA. V lost 3 bases, J lost 2 bases, and 10 bases lay in between. The CDR3 reads CSVEGTPNTEAFF. The DNA of the CDR3 is TGCAGCGTTGAGGGGACACCTAACACTGAAGCTTTCTTT.